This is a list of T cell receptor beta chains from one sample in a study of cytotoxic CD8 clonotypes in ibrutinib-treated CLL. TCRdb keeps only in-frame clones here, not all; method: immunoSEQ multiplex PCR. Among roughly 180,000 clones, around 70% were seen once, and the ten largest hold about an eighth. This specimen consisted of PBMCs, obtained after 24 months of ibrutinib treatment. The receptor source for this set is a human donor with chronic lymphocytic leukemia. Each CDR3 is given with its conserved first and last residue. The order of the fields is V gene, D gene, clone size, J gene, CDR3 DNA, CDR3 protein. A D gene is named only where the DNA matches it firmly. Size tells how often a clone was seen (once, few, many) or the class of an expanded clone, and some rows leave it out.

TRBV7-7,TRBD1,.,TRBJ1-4,TGTGCTAGCAGCCGAGGGACAGGAGAAAAACTGTTTTTT,CASSRGTGEKLFF
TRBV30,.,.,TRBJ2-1,TGTGCCTGGAGTGTACATTCAGGGTACAATGAGCAGTTCTTC,CAWSVHSGYNEQFF
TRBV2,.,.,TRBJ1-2,TGTGCCAGCAGTGAGGGCGGAACTAACTATGGCTACACCTTC,CASSEGGTNYGYTF
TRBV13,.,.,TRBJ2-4,TGTGCCAGCAGCTTAGTAGGCGGGGAGACCAAAAACATTCAGTACTTC,CASSLVGGETKNIQYF
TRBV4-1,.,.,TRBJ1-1,TGCGCCAGCAGCCAAGTAAACACTGAAGCTTTCTTT,CASSQVNTEAFF
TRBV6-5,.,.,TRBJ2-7,TGTGCCAGCAGTCGCTACAGCAGCTCCTACGAGCAGTACTTC,CASSRYSSSYEQYF
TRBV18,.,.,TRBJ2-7,TGTGCCAGCTCAGAAAGTTCCTACTACGAGCAGTACTTC,CASSESSYYEQYF
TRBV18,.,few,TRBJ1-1,TGTGCCAGCTCCCGGGGGCTGGACACTGAAGCTTTCTTT,CASSRGLDTEAFF
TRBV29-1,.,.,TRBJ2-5,TGCAGCGTTGTTGTCAGCCAAGAGACCCAGTACTTC,CSVVVSQETQYF
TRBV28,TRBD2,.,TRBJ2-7,TGTGCCAGTGGCGGACTAGCGGAGCTATTGGAGCAGTACTTC,CASGGLAELLEQYF
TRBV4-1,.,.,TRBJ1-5,TGCGCCAGCAGCCAAGTCACAGCTGCTTATAGCAATCAGCCCCAGCATTTT,CASSQVTAAYSNQPQHF
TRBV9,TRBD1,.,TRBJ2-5,TGTGCCAGCAGCGCCCAGACAGGGGGCCAAGAGACCCAGTACTTC,CASSAQTGGQETQYF
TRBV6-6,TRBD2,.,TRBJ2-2,TGTGCCAGCAGTGGAACTAGCGGGAGGAACACCGGGGAGCTGTTTTTT,CASSGTSGRNTGELFF
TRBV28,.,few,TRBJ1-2,TGTGCCAGCAGTTTATCCGGGCCGTTAGCTAACTATGGCTACACCTTC,CASSLSGPLANYGYTF
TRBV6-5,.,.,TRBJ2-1,TGTGCCAGCAGCCGCGCCTACAATGAGCAGTTCTTC,CASSRAYNEQFF
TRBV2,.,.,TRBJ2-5,TGTGCCAGCAGGGAAACTAGGGGGGGGGAGACCCAGTACTTC,CASRETRGGETQYF
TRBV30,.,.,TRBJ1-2,TGTGCCTGGAGTGGGGGTCCTGGCTACACCTTC,CAWSGGPGYTF
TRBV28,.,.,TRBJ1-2,TGTGCCAGCAGTTCTCGTGTCGGCACTGGTGGCTACACCTTC,CASSSRVGTGGYTF
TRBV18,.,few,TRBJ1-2,TGTGCCAGCTCACCATCCGGGAACTATGGCTACACCTTC,CASSPSGNYGYTF
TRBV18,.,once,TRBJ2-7,TGTGCCAGCTCCGGCTCCCACGAGCAGTACTTC,CASSGSHEQYF
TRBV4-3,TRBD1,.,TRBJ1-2,TGCGCCAGCAGCCAAGATCTTGACAGGGGTCTGGGCTTCTATGGCTACACCTTC,CASSQDLDRGLGFYGYTF
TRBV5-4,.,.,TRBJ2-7,TGTGCCAGCAGCTTGGCCGAGGGCCTCTACGAGCAGTACTTC,CASSLAEGLYEQYF
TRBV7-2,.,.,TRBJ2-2,TGTGCCAGCAGCTTAATGGGAGGTTCCAACACCGGGGAGCTGTTTTTT,CASSLMGGSNTGELFF
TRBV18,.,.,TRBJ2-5,TGTGCCAGCTCACCATTGAGTCTTTTGGAGACCCAGTACTTC,CASSPLSLLETQYF
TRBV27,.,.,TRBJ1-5,TGTGCCAGCAGTTTAATTGGTCAGCCCCAGCATTTT,CASSLIGQPQHF
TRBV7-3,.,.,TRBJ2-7,TGTGCCAGCAGCTTAGGTCCTTCCTACGAGCAGTACTTC,CASSLGPSYEQYF
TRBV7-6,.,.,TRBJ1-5,TGTGCCAGCAGCTTAGGGGGGATTGGCAATCAGCCCCAGCATTTT,CASSLGGIGNQPQHF
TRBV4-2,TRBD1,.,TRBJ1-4,TGTGCCAGCAGCCAAGATTCGGGACAGGGAAACGAAAAACTGTTTTTT,CASSQDSGQGNEKLFF
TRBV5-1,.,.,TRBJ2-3,TGCGCCAGCAGCTTGGTACGGGGCCTCACAGATACGCAGTATTTT,CASSLVRGLTDTQYF
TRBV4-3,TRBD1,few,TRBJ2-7,TGCGCCAGCAGCCAAGATCCCGCCGACAGGGGGTACGAGCAGTACTTC,CASSQDPADRGYEQYF
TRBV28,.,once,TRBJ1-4,TGTGCCAGCAGTTTACCCAGATCAACTAATGAAAAACTGTTTTTT,CASSLPRSTNEKLFF
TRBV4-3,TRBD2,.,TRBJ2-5,TGCGCCAGCAGCCAAGATCCAGCGGGAGCTCGGGAGACCCAGTACTTC,CASSQDPAGARETQYF
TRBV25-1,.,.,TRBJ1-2,TGTGCCAGCAGTGGAGTTTGGCACACCTTC,CASSGVWHTF
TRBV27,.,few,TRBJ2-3,TGTGCCAGCAGTTTCCAGCGGGCAGATACGCAGTATTTT,CASSFQRADTQYF
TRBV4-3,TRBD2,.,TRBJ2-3,TGCGCCAGCAGCCAAGGTTCTAGCGGGAGTAGCGCAGATACGCAGTATTTT,CASSQGSSGSSADTQYF
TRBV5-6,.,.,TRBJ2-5,TGTGCCAGCAGCGTGGTCACCGGAGAGACCCAGTACTTC,CASSVVTGETQYF
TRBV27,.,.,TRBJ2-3,TGTGCCAGCACCCGGCTAGCGTCAGATACGCAGTATTTT,CASTRLASDTQYF
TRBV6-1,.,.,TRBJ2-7,TGTGCCAGCAGTGAATGGCTAGCAAACGAGCAGTACTTC,CASSEWLANEQYF
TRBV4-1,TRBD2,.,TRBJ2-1,TGCGCCAGCAGCCAAGAGGGGACTAGCGGGAATGAGCAGTTCTTC,CASSQEGTSGNEQFF
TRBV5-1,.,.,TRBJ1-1,TGCGCCAGCAGCTTGGCAGACAGGAGAAACACTGAAGCTTTCTTT,CASSLADRRNTEAFF